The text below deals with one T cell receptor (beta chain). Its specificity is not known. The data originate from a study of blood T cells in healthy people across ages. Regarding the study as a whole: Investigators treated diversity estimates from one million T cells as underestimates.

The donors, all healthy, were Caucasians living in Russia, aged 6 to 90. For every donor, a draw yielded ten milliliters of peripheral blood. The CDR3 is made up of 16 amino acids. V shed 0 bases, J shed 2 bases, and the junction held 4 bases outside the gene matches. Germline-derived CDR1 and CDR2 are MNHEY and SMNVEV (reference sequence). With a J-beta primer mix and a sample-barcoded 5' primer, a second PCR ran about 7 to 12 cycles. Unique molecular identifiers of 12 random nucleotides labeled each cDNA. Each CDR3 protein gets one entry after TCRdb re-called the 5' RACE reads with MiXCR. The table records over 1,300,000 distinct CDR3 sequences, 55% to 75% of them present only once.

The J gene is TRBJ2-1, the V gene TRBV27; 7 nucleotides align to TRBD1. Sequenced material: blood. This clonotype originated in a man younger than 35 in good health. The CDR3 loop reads CASSLSQGEAYNEQFF. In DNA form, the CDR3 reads TGTGCCAGCAGTTTATCCCAGGGGGAAGCCTACAATGAGCAGTTCTTC.